This TCR beta chain was observed in a study of shared clonotypes between healthy human individuals. Study-level points and caveats: Represented diversity, genetic and exposure-history alike, was limited by few donors.

For genomic DNA, unsorted samples relied on tens of millions of PBMCs. Germline CDR1 SGHTA, CDR2 FQGNSA. CDR3 length: 16 amino acids. V gave up 6 bases and J gave up 0 bases, with 15 bases separating them. This clone was counted ten times or more. Its cognate antigen is unknown. An even split of each subset's genomic DNA across several immunoSEQ plates was performed. The method was immunoSEQ multiplex PCR; TCRdb's version includes in-frame clones alone and lacks a portion of them. Among approximately 470,000 clones listed, 81% were seen once. The specimen was PBMCs. This TCR was recovered from a woman in her 40s in good health. Some clones in this sample may be carry-over from other donors' samples. The rearrangement joins TRBV7-2 to TRBJ2-1; TRBD2 is a possible D gene (6 bases). CDR3 residues: CASSTRAGSSYNEQFF. The CDR3 DNA is TGTGCCAGCAGTACTAGGGCGGGGAGCTCCTACAATGAGCAGTTCTTC.